This T cell receptor (beta chain) was identified during a study of cytomegalovirus exposure and HLA in healthy donors. About this clone itself: Its antigen is unknown.

The CDR3 totals 14 residues. Trimming removed 4 bases from V and 6 bases from J; junction bases left unmatched: 6. CDR1 is MNHEY, CDR2 SVGAGI, per germline. Overall study results and limits: Trimming of TCR beta V- and J-genes showed a link, identified in a later analysis, to a missense DCLRE1C variant. Researchers counted roughly 150 TCR beta chains as cytomegalovirus-associated. Most observed TCR sequences were rare, whereas some public TCRs were detected in many donors.

PCR involved 60 Vbeta and 13 Jbeta primers. Measured with immunoSEQ multiplex PCR; TCRdb has only the in-frame clones, and not every one. Here the sample spans around 200,000 clones, about 84% being singletons. Sequencing was carried out using PBMCs. The clonotype originates from a man between 45 and 60 years old in good health and CMV-seronegative. The chain joins TRBV6-5 to TRBJ1-1; TRBD1 matches at 9 bases. CDR3 region: CASSSAGTGPEAFF. The CDR3 DNA reads as TGTGCCAGCAGTTCCGCCGGGACAGGGCCTGAAGCTTTCTTT.